The clone carrying this T cell receptor (beta chain) has a count of ten or more. This sample is part of a study of T cells after yellow fever vaccination. Background on the study: For low cell numbers, libraries were made with SMART-Seq v4 Ultra Low Input.

A 5'RACE template-switching step, the method used to make TCR cDNA, added a universal primer site and UMIs. Each CDR3 protein is one row after TCRdb ran MiXCR on the 5' RACE reads. The repertoire includes approximately 120,000 distinct CDR3 sequences, 7.5% to 10% of them detected once, and about two fifths sits in the top ten. The CDR3 runs 15 residues. Trimming pared 6 bases from V and 3 bases from J, leaving 15 bases between. Sequenced material: CD8+ T cells sorted from PBMCs, taken on the day of the yellow fever booster vaccination. The V gene is TRBV12-3 or TRBV12-4, the J gene TRBJ2-1; D assignment may be TRBD1 or TRBD2 (6 bases each). The clonotype originates from a man aged 18 to 30 who received the YFV17D yellow fever vaccine. In DNA form, the CDR3 reads TGTGCCAGCAGCACTAGGGGGGCGGGCTACAATGAGCAGTTCTTC. Encoded protein: CASSTRGAGYNEQFF.